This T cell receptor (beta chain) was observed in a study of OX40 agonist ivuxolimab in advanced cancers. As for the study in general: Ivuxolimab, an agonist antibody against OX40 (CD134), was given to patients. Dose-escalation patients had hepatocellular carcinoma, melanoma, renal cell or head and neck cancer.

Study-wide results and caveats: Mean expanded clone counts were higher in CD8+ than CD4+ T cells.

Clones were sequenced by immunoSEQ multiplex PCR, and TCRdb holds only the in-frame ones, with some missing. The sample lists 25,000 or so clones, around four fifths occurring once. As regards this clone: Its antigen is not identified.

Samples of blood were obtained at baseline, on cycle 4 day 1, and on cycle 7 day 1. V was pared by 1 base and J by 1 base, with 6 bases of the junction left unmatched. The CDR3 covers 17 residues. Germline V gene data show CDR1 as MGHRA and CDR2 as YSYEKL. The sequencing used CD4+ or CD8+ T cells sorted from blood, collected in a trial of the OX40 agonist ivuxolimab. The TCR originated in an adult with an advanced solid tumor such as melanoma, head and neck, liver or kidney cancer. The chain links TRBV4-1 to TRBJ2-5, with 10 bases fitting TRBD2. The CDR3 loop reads CASSQVRLAGAQETQYF. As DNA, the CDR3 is TGCGCCAGCAGCCAAGTGCGGCTAGCGGGAGCCCAAGAGACCCAGTACTTC.